This TCR beta chain stems from a study of T cells expressing NK-cell markers. Whole-study context: The study drew TCR beta repertoires from sorted CD3+CD56+NKG2C+, CD3+CD56+NKG2C- and CD3+CD56-NKG2C+ T cells. The authors sequenced eight donors, of whom seven were HCMV-seropositive and one was seronegative.

Broader study findings: Unclear, still, was the HCMV specificity of the expanded NKG2C+ T cell clones. Of CD8+ T cells, roughly 1.0-7.0% belonged to dominant NKG2C+ clonotypes in five to seven donors.

CDR3 length equals 17 residues. Germline values: CDR1 SGHKS, CDR2 YYEKEE (reference sequence). As regards this clonotype: The antigen remains unidentified.

TCRdb re-called the 5' RACE reads; one entry per CDR3 protein, DNA not given. The sample is made up of about 260,000 distinct CDR3 sequences, and the top ten hold approximately 0.41% of it. This clonotype originated in a man aged 18 to 29 in good health. Sequencing used blood T cells: a sorted CD56 or NKG2C T cell subset, CD4+ or CD8+ T cells, or bulk PBMC T cells (not recorded which). The chain combines TRBV5-5 with TRBJ1-5. This chain's CDR3 is CASSLRATQVIGQPQHF.